What follows are 20 T cell receptor beta chains derived from one specimen sequenced in a study of identical twins. TCRdb re-called the 5' RACE reads with MiXCR, one entry per CDR3 protein. Among about 530,000 distinct CDR3 sequences listed, approximately 16% were seen once. These same data were also listed under a study on yellow fever vaccine responses in identical twins.

Sequenced input: CD4+ T cells sorted from blood. All receptors come from a woman under 30 in good health.

J is TRBJ2-2 and V is TRBV6-1; TRBD1 agrees at 9 bases. Germline CDR1 and CDR2: MNHNS and SASEGT. Trimming took 7 bases from V and 3 from J; bases not matched to a gene: 3. The CDR3 runs to 14 residues. CDR3 residues: CASTTGGDTGELFF. CDR3 sequence (DNA): TGTGCCAGCACGACAGGGGGGGACACCGGGGAGCTGTTTTTT.

The gene calls are TRBV7-6 and TRBJ2-5; a weak D match, TRBD1 (6 bases). Germline V gene sequence: CDR1 SGHVS, CDR2 FNYEAQ. The length of the CDR3 is 15 residues. V lost 4 bases and J 0 bases, leaving 12 bases between the germline ends. CDR3 sequence reads: CASSYRTGNQETQYF. The CDR3 coding sequence is TGTGCCAGCAGCTACCGAACAGGGAACCAAGAGACCCAGTACTTC.

J is TRBJ2-5 and V is TRBV2; D remains ambiguous. There are 14 residues in the CDR3. V lost 6 bases and J 2 bases, leaving 13 bases between the germline ends. The germline CDR1 and CDR2 sequences are SNHLY and FYNNEI. The CDR3 DNA is TGTGCCAGCAGGACCGGACGGATACAAGAGACCCAGTACTTC. As protein: CASRTGRIQETQYF.

The chain combines TRBV7-9 with TRBJ2-2; perhaps TRBD2 as D (5 bases). V was pared by 6 bases and J by 4 bases, with 18 bases between. This CDR3 spans 16 amino acids. Looked up from germline, CDR1 is SEHNR and CDR2 is FQNEAQ (reference sequence). DNA for the CDR3: TGTGCCAGCAGGCTTAGAGGTAGCGTCGGCACCGGGGAGCTGTTTTTT. This gives the protein CASRLRGSVGTGELFF.

This clonotype was seen only a few times. The chain uses TRBV10-3 and TRBJ2-7; no firm D call. The CDR3 is made up of 12 amino acids. CDR1 is ENHRY and CDR2 is SYGVKD in the germline V gene. V lost 0 bases, J lost 5 bases, and 5 bases lay in between. In DNA form, the CDR3 reads TGTGCCATCAGTGAGTCGTGGGACGAGCAGTACTTC. Its protein product is CAISESWDEQYF.

The chain recombines TRBV29-1 with TRBJ2-5; possibly TRBD2 for D (5 bases). Germline values: CDR1 SQVTM, CDR2 ANQGSEA. The CDR3 covers 15 residues. The CDR3 DNA reads TGCAGGGAAGGAGGAAACACGCAAGCCCAAGAGACCCAGTACTTC. This encodes CREGGNTQAQETQYF.

The gene calls are TRBV20-1 and TRBJ1-4; D unresolved. The V end was cut by 0 bases, the J end by 4 bases, with 12 bases between. The length of the CDR3 is 15 residues. The V gene's germline CDR1 is DFQATT and CDR2 SNEGSKA (reference sequence). This CDR3 is CSARDVSLSNEKLFF. For the CDR3, the DNA is TGCAGTGCTAGAGATGTTTCTCTGAGTAATGAAAAACTGTTTTTT.

The chain carries TRBV20-1 and TRBJ2-1, with 9 positions matching TRBD1. The CDR3 runs to 19 residues. Germline values: CDR1 DFQATT, CDR2 SNEGSKA (reference sequence). J was trimmed by 3 bases and V by 0 bases; bases with no gene match: 15. For the CDR3, the DNA is TGCAGTGCTAGAGATCAGGACAGGGGTCCACGGGGCTACTACAATGAGCAGTTCTTC. Protein: CSARDQDRGPRGYYNEQFF.

This chain uses TRBV20-1 with TRBJ2-2, with TRBD2 matching 7 bases. J was trimmed by 1 base and V by 3 bases; bases with no gene match: 2. Germline-derived CDR1 and CDR2 are DFQATT and SNEGSKA (reference sequence). The CDR3 extends over 14 amino acids. CDR3: CSASGGRNTGELFF. The DNA for the CDR3 is TGCAGTGCTAGTGGCGGGAGGAACACCGGGGAGCTGTTTTTT.

This clonotype appeared a few times. The chain employs TRBV3-1 and TRBJ2-3, with D possibly called TRBD1 or TRBD2 (5 bases each). The CDR3 runs to 17 residues. Trimming cost V 1 base and J 5 bases, with 19 bases left between them. Germline lookup yields CDR1 LGHDT and CDR2 YNNKEL (reference sequence). The CDR3 DNA sequence: TGTGCCAGCAGCCAAGTCTCCGGGGCAGCTCGTGGAGATACGCAGTATTTT. Translation gives CASSQVSGAARGDTQYF.

The CDR3 DNA follows: TGTGCCAGCAGCTCCTCAAGCGGGAGGGCCTTATTTTTTGCCTACGAGCAGTACTTC. Translating gives CASSSSSGRALFFAYEQYF. J is TRBJ2-7 and V is TRBV11-2, with TRBD2 matching over 10 bases. The length of the CDR3 is 19 residues. Germline V lookup: CDR1 SGHAT, CDR2 FQNNGV. The ends lost 4 bases at V and 2 bases at J; junction bases unmatched: 17.

The gene calls are TRBV20-1 and TRBJ1-1; 7 nucleotides match TRBD1. This CDR3 contains 18 residues. The V gene end was trimmed by 0 bases and the J gene end by 1 base; junction bases not matched to a gene: 14. The germline gives CDR1 DFQATT, CDR2 SNEGSKA (reference sequence). In nucleotides, the CDR3 is TGCAGTGCTAGAGATCCGGGGTGGTGGAACAGGGGGAACACTGAAGCTTTCTTT. Translating it yields CSARDPGWWNRGNTEAFF.

This clonotype was recorded a few times. The rearrangement links TRBV2 to TRBJ2-1, with D unclear. CDR3 length equals 11 residues. Trimming shortened V by 7 bases and J by 4 bases, and 5 bases separated the two germline ends. Per germline, CDR1 SNHLY and CDR2 FYNNEI. CDR3 sequence (DNA): TGTGCCAGCACCCCTTACAATGAGCAGTTCTTC. It specifies CASTPYNEQFF.

This clonotype came up a few times. The J gene is TRBJ2-3, the V gene TRBV20-1; 9 bases map to TRBD2. Germline V gives CDR1 DFQATT, CDR2 SNEGSKA (reference sequence). This CDR3 has 16 residues. With 6 bases clipped from V and 2 bases from J, the junction kept 12 bases outside the gene matches. CDR3 in amino acids: CSAESRGGRATDTQYF. The CDR3 bases are TGCAGTGCGGAGAGCAGGGGCGGGAGGGCCACAGATACGCAGTATTTT.

The chain joins TRBV28 to TRBJ2-4; TRBD2 aligns across 8 bases. J was trimmed by 0 bases and V by 6 bases; bases with no gene match: 1. The CDR3 runs 14 residues. Germline CDR1 MDHEN, CDR2 SYDVKM. The chain's CDR3 is CASSGGAAKNIQYF. The CDR3 DNA follows: TGTGCCAGCAGCGGGGGGGCAGCCAAAAACATTCAGTACTTC. The full variable domain, its missing parts supplied by reference TRBV28 and TRBJ2-4, is DVKVTQSSRYLVKRTGEKVFLECVQDMDHENMFWYRQDPGLGLRLIYFSYDVKMKEKGDIPEGYSVSREKKERFSLILESASTNQTSMYLCASSGGAAKNIQYFGAGTRLSVL.

This clonotype was picked up a small number of times. The chain uses TRBV5-1 and TRBJ2-1; D gene unclear. Looked up from germline, CDR1 is SGHRS and CDR2 is YFSETQ. The CDR3 has 12 residues. V lost 4 bases and J lost 6, with 8 bases in between. CDR3 sequence: CASSITVNEQFF. CDR3 bases: TGCGCCAGCAGCATCACAGTCAATGAGCAGTTCTTC.

This clonotype has just a few counts. This chain joins TRBV28 and TRBJ2-1; TRBD2 aligns across 12 bases. The CDR3 has 16 amino acids. Germline V gene lookup returns CDR1 MDHEN and CDR2 SYDVKM. The V segment lost 3 bases and the J segment 4 bases; nucleotides outside the gene matches: 4. CDR3 sequence reads: CASSFLAGGGYNEQFF. DNA of the CDR3: TGTGCCAGCAGTTTCCTAGCGGGAGGGGGGTACAATGAGCAGTTCTTC.

The CDR3 sequence is CSASPEGTSPLHF. CDR3 DNA: TGCAGTGCTAGTCCGGAGGGGACTTCACCCCTCCACTTT. V usage is TRBV20-1 and J usage is TRBJ1-6; tentative D call: TRBD1 (5 bases). With 3 bases removed from V and 9 bases from J, the gap between germline ends came to 12 bases. CDR3 length: 13 residues. CDR1 and CDR2 from the germline V gene are DFQATT and SNEGSKA (reference sequence).

Note on this clonotype: At one of its ends the junction is not consistent with the germline gene, which may arise from a read error. V is TRBV6-5 and J is TRBJ2-1; possible D gene TRBD2, 6 bases. Germline V lookup: CDR1 MNHEY, CDR2 SVGAGI. This CDR3 has 19 amino acids. CDR3 sequence: CASRYSVSPAGTTKNEQFF. CDR3 sequence (DNA): TGTGCCAGCCGTTACTCCGTTTCCCCCGCGGGAACGACTAAAAATGAGCAGTTCTTC.

In this sample, this clonotype turned up a few times. V gene TRBV7-9 combines with J gene TRBJ1-5; D might be TRBD1 (6 bases). Between the trimmed V and J ends, which lost 5 bases and 5 bases, there was a span of 7 bases. The CDR3 runs to 12 residues. Germline V gene sequence: CDR1 SEHNR, CDR2 FQNEAQ (reference sequence). DNA for the CDR3: TGTGCCAGCAGCAAGGGGGATCAGCCCCAGCATTTT. It is translated as CASSKGDQPQHF.